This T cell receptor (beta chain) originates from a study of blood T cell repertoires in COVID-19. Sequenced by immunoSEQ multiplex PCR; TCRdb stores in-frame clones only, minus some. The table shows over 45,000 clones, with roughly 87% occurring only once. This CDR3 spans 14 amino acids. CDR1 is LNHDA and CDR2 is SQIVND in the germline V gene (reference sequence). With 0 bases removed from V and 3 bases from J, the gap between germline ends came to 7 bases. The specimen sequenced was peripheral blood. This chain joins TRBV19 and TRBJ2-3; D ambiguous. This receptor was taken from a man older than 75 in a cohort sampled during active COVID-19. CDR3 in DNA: TGTGCCAGTAGTATAGACGCTAAAACAGATACGCAGTATTTT. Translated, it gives CASSIDAKTDTQYF.